Each of the 16 T cell receptor beta chains below was sequenced from the same sample in a study of cytomegalovirus exposure and HLA in healthy donors. Vbeta (60) and Jbeta (13) primers were used in the PCR. Only in-frame clones appear in the TCRdb table, and some are missing; sequencing was by immunoSEQ multiplex PCR. The sample consists of over 110,000 clones, more than 75% of them appearing once. Sequences were obtained from PBMCs. Every receptor here comes from a woman aged 40 to 50 in good health and CMV-seropositive.

V is TRBV19 and J is TRBJ2-7, with TRBD1 matching over 7 bases. Per the germline V gene, CDR1 is LNHDA and CDR2 is SQIVND (reference sequence). J gave up 4 bases and V 5 bases, and 5 bases lay outside the gene matches. The CDR3 is made up of 13 amino acids. CDR3 in amino acids: CASSPRQGYEQYF. In DNA, the CDR3 is TGTGCCAGTAGTCCTCGACAGGGTTACGAGCAGTACTTC. The full variable domain, completed using reference TRBV19 and TRBJ2-7, is DGGITQSPKYLFRKEGQNVTLSCEQNLNHDAMYWYRQDPGQGLRLIYYSQIVNDFQKGDIAEGYSVSREKKESFPLTVTSAQKNPTAFYLCASSPRQGYEQYFGPGTRLTVT.

This clone has a handful of counts. This chain connects TRBV2 to TRBJ1-3; 7 bases map to TRBD1. CDR3 length: 13 residues. V was clipped by 7 bases and J by 3 bases; unmatched bases: 3. CDR1 SNHLY and CDR2 FYNNEI come from the germline V gene. CDR3 sequence (DNA): TGTGCCAGCACCAGGGACAGTGGAAACACCATATATTTT. Protein product: CASTRDSGNTIYF.

The chain employs TRBV6-5 and TRBJ1-1; 9 bases fit TRBD1. Germline lookup yields CDR1 MNHEY and CDR2 SVGAGI. Unmatched junction bases numbered 7, after V lost 4 bases and J lost 4 bases. The CDR3 loop spans 15 amino acids. The CDR3 DNA reads TGTGCCAGCAGTTCCACGGGACAGGGTATCACTGAAGCTTTCTTT. It specifies CASSSTGQGITEAFF.

The chain couples TRBV5-6 to TRBJ2-1; D might be TRBD2 (6 bases). Trimming cost V 2 bases and J 6 bases, with 12 bases left between them. The germline CDR1 and CDR2 sequences are SGHDT and YYEEEE. The CDR3 runs to 14 residues. This CDR3 reads CASSLTAGSNEQFF. CDR3 sequence (DNA): TGTGCCAGCAGCTTAACGGCGGGGTCCAATGAGCAGTTCTTC. Filled out from reference TRBV5-6 and TRBJ2-1, the complete variable domain reads DAGVTQSPTHLIKTRGQQVTLRCSPKSGHDTVSWYQQALGQGPQFIFQYYEEEERQRGNFPDRFSGHQFPNYSSELNVNALLLGDSALYLCASSLTAGSNEQFFGPGTRLTVL.

The chain has TRBV9 and TRBJ1-1; 8 nucleotides match TRBD1. J lost 7 bases, V lost 3 bases, and 8 bases had no gene match. This CDR3 comprises 14 residues. The germline gives CDR1 SGDLS, CDR2 YYNGEE. The chain's CDR3 is CASSGRVGQGEAFF. The CDR3 bases are TGTGCCAGCAGCGGACGTGTAGGACAGGGTGAAGCTTTCTTT.

This clone was observed a single time. This sequence joins TRBV5-1 and TRBJ2-5; 8 bases line up with TRBD2. The V gene's germline CDR1 is SGHRS and CDR2 YFSETQ. J was trimmed by 3 bases and V by 5 bases; bases with no gene match: 9. The CDR3 is made up of 15 amino acids. DNA for the CDR3: TGCGCCAGCAGGCGGTTTAGCGGGGTGAAAGAGACCCAGTACTTC. Translating it yields CASRRFSGVKETQYF.

This clone has a single count. The rearrangement uses TRBV10-3 and TRBJ1-5; 7 positions agree with TRBD1. The CDR3 is made up of 14 amino acids. Germline V gene sequence: CDR1 ENHRY, CDR2 SYGVKD. V was pared by 3 bases and J by 3 bases, with 2 bases of the junction left unmatched. CDR3 amino acids: CAISDTGDNQPQHF. CDR3 in DNA: TGTGCCATCAGTGACACAGGGGACAATCAGCCCCAGCATTTT.

This clone was counted only a few times. CDR3: CASSWGPTDTQYF. The CDR3, as DNA: TGTGCCAGCAGCTGGGGCCCCACAGATACGCAGTATTTT. The rearrangement links TRBV7-2 to TRBJ2-3, with a possible D match to TRBD1 (5 bases). This CDR3 is 13 amino acids long. The V gene lost 4 bases and the J gene lost 2 bases, with 7 bases spanning the gap. Per the germline V gene, CDR1 is SGHTA and CDR2 is FQGNSA.

The chain links TRBV7-8 to TRBJ2-1; 11 bases match TRBD2. Germline loops: CDR1 SGHVS, CDR2 FQNEAQ. This CDR3 has 15 residues. The ends lost 5 bases at V and 8 bases at J; junction bases unmatched: 8. CDR3 region: CASSKGTSGRDEQFF. The DNA for the CDR3 is TGTGCCAGCAGCAAAGGGACTAGCGGAAGGGATGAGCAGTTCTTC.

This clone was observed once. The chain combines TRBV28 with TRBJ2-1, with 9 bases that match TRBD2. Germline trimming cut 5 bases from V and 3 bases from J; bases unmatched to any gene: 5. The V gene's germline CDR1 is MDHEN and CDR2 SYDVKM. The CDR3 runs to 15 residues. The CDR3 region is CASSPGLASYNEQFF. DNA of the CDR3: TGTGCCAGCAGTCCCGGACTAGCGAGCTACAATGAGCAGTTCTTC.

The chain joins TRBV9 to TRBJ2-1; tentative D call: TRBD2 (6 bases). CDR3 length equals 14 residues. Trimming cost V 4 bases and J 7 bases, with 15 bases left between them. Germline-derived CDR1 and CDR2 are SGDLS and YYNGEE. The CDR3 sequence is CASSPGESWNEQFF. The CDR3 DNA sequence: TGTGCCAGCAGCCCGGGGGAGTCCTGGAATGAGCAGTTCTTC.

The chain joins TRBV5-1 to TRBJ2-3; the D gene is possibly TRBD2 (6 bases). Trimming pared 2 bases from V and 0 bases from J, leaving 13 bases between. The CDR3 spans 16 residues. Germline V gives CDR1 SGHRS, CDR2 YFSETQ. The CDR3 nucleotides read TGCGCCAGCAGCTTCGGGGACTTACAAAGCACAGATACGCAGTATTTT. Protein: CASSFGDLQSTDTQYF. Looking up the rest from reference TRBV5-1 and TRBJ2-3 gives the full variable domain: KAGVTQTPRYLIKTRGQQVTLSCSPISGHRSVSWYQQTPGQGLQFLFEYFSETQRNKGNFPGRFSGRQFSNSRSEMNVSTLELGDSALYLCASSFGDLQSTDTQYFGPGTRLTVL.

This clone is a singleton in its sample. The rearrangement joins TRBV29-1 to TRBJ2-7, with a weak D call TRBD1 (6 bases). This CDR3 spans 14 amino acids. Germline values: CDR1 SQVTM, CDR2 ANQGSEA. V lost 3 bases and J 3 bases, leaving 15 bases between the germline ends. CDR3 sequence: CSVDGQGHNYEQYF. CDR3 DNA sequence: TGCAGCGTTGATGGGCAGGGGCACAACTACGAGCAGTACTTC.

The chain carries TRBV6-5 and TRBJ2-7, with D maybe TRBD1 (6 bases). Between the trimmed V and J ends, which lost 4 bases and 3 bases, there was a span of 16 bases. Germline CDR1 and CDR2: MNHEY and SVGAGI. The CDR3 has 15 residues. The CDR3 spells CASSSPGHGFYEQYF. The DNA of the CDR3 is TGTGCCAGCAGTTCCCCGGGACACGGTTTCTACGAGCAGTACTTC.

This sequence joins TRBV28 and TRBJ2-2; 7 bases align to TRBD2. V lost 8 bases, J lost 1 base, and 4 bases stayed unmatched. The CDR3 is 14 residues long. In germline, CDR1 is MDHEN, CDR2 SYDVKM. The CDR3 reads CASGSGLNTGELFF. The CDR3 DNA sequence: TGTGCCAGCGGTAGCGGGCTGAACACCGGGGAGCTGTTTTTT.

The V gene is TRBV10-3, the J gene TRBJ2-3; 8 positions match TRBD2. The CDR3 is 16 residues long. V trimming: 2 bases; J trimming: 0 bases; junction bases outside the gene matches: 4. Germline V gene sequence: CDR1 ENHRY, CDR2 SYGVKD. CDR3 protein: CAISELTSGSTDTQYF. The CDR3 DNA is TGTGCCATCAGTGAGCTCACTAGCGGCAGCACAGATACGCAGTATTTT.